The 3 T cell receptor beta chains below come from one sample, sequenced in a study of cytomegalovirus exposure and HLA in healthy donors. With 60 Vbeta and 13 Jbeta primers, the PCR was carried out. TCRdb's copy holds only in-frame clones and misses some; the assay was immunoSEQ multiplex PCR. The profile shows more than 100,000 clones, 15% of them singletons. Source material: PBMCs. The receptors here all came from a woman between 18 and 29 years old in good health and CMV-seronegative.

This clone was observed a handful of times. The chain employs TRBV2 and TRBJ2-2, with D maybe TRBD2 (5 bases). V was cut by 3 bases and J by 0 bases, with 8 bases left in between. Germline-derived CDR1 and CDR2 are SNHLY and FYNNEI. The CDR3 is 15 amino acids. In DNA form, the CDR3 reads TGTGCCAGCAGTGACGAGGGAACGAACACCGGGGAGCTGTTTTTT. Its translation: CASSDEGTNTGELFF.

CDR3 DNA sequence: TGTGCCAGCAGCTCAAGGAGCTCCTACAATGAGCAGTTCTTC. Its protein is CASSSRSSYNEQFF. The rearrangement uses TRBV7-2 and TRBJ2-1; no clear D gene. The CDR3 is 14 amino acids. Germline V gene sequence: CDR1 SGHTA, CDR2 FQGNSA. Trimming took 4 bases from V and 0 from J, leaving 7 bases between them.

The rearrangement joins TRBV6-1 to TRBJ2-1; 9 positions match TRBD2. With V trimmed by 4 bases and J by 3 bases, 1 base remained unmatched. Germline V CDR1 and CDR2: MNHNS, SASEGT. This CDR3 comprises 14 residues. CDR3 nucleotide sequence: TGTGCCAGCAGTGGACTAGCGGACTACAATGAGCAGTTCTTC. It encodes CASSGLADYNEQFF.